The 18 T cell receptor beta chains in this list originate from one sample, sequenced in a study of memory CD4+ T cells and cytomegalovirus serostatus. Repertoires were generated with immunoSEQ multiplex PCR, while TCRdb's copy carries only in-frame clones and drops some. The sample carries around 63,000 clones, about three quarters recorded once. The sort gate was single viable CD3+CD4+CD8-CD45RO+ cells for memory CD4+ T cells. The sample consisted of memory CD4+ T cells from blood. The origin of the receptors is an adult in good health and CMV-seronegative. Some clones in this sample may be carry-over from other donors' samples.

The J gene is TRBJ2-6, the V gene TRBV7-2; D is possibly TRBD2 (5 bases). The CDR3 length is 19 residues. Looked up from germline, CDR1 is SGHTA and CDR2 is FQGNSA. V gave up 1 base and J gave up 2 bases, with 18 bases separating them. The CDR3 here is CASSLGGFGVSPGANVLTF. The DNA for the CDR3 is TGTGCCAGCAGCTTAGGAGGGTTTGGGGTATCGCCTGGGGCCAACGTCCTGACTTTC.

This chain links TRBV28 with TRBJ1-6; TRBD1 might be the D (6 bases). The CDR3 runs 14 residues. The V gene lost 6 bases and the J gene lost 14 bases, with 20 bases spanning the gap. CDR1 is MDHEN, CDR2 SYDVKM, per germline. The CDR3 here is CASSSGGAKTSLHF. The CDR3 nucleotides are TGTGCCAGCAGCTCCGGGGGGGCGAAGACCTCCCTCCACTTT.

This chain connects TRBV4-3 to TRBJ1-4, with a weak D call TRBD1 (5 bases). The CDR3 is 15 amino acids. The germline gives CDR1 LGHNA, CDR2 YSLEER. V lost 0 bases to trimming and J lost 11 bases, with 16 bases between them. CDR3 bases: TGCGCCAGCAGCCAAGATTCCCAGGGAAGGGTGAAACTGTTTTTT. Its protein product is CASSQDSQGRVKLFF.

This sequence joins TRBV5-4 and TRBJ1-6; 9 bases line up with TRBD1. The V gene's germline CDR1 is SGHNT and CDR2 YYREEE (reference sequence). With V trimmed by 4 bases and J by 4 bases, 6 bases remained unmatched. The CDR3 is 16 amino acids. The CDR3 sequence is CASSKGQGSYNSPLHF. The CDR3 DNA reads as TGTGCCAGCAGCAAGGGACAGGGATCGTATAATTCACCCCTCCACTTT.

A few counts support this clone. The chain couples TRBV30 to TRBJ2-5; D is unresolved. V lost 3 bases and J lost 5, with 13 bases in between. Germline loops: CDR1 GTSNPN, CDR2 SVGIG (reference sequence). CDR3 length: 13 residues. Here the CDR3 reads CAWRGPYGETQYF. The CDR3, as DNA: TGTGCCTGGAGAGGGCCTTACGGGGAGACCCAGTACTTC.

This chain connects TRBV11-2 to TRBJ2-5; D may correspond to TRBD1 or TRBD2 (5 bases each). Germline V lookup: CDR1 SGHAT, CDR2 FQNNGV. Trimming removed 7 bases at V and 1 base at J, with 10 bases between. This CDR3 has 13 amino acids. In DNA, the CDR3 is TGTGCCAGCAACCCTGGGGGCCAAGAGACCCAGTACTTC. The encoded protein is CASNPGGQETQYF.

This chain uses TRBV5-4 with TRBJ2-2; no clear D. CDR1 is SGHNT, CDR2 YYREEE, per germline (reference sequence). This CDR3 has 16 amino acids. Trimming cost V 1 base and J 2 bases, with 12 bases left between them. As DNA, the CDR3 is TGTGCCAGCAGCTTGTTCAAAGGGATTAACACCGGGGAGCTGTTTTTT. It codes for CASSLFKGINTGELFF. The complete variable domain, with remaining parts taken from reference TRBV5-4 and TRBJ2-2, reads ETGVTQSPTHLIKTRGQQVTLRCSSQSGHNTVSWYQQALGQGPQFIFQYYREEENGRGNFPPRFSGLQFPNYSSELNVNALELDDSALYLCASSLFKGINTGELFFGEGSRLTVL.

This chain connects TRBV6-5 to TRBJ1-1; unclear D gene. The germline CDR1 and CDR2 sequences are MNHEY and SVGAGI. The V gene lost 2 bases and the J gene lost 2 bases, with 9 bases spanning the gap. The length of the CDR3 is 14 residues. The CDR3 spells CASSYGRGNTEAFF. CDR3 nucleotides: TGTGCCAGCAGTTACGGGCGAGGAAACACTGAAGCTTTCTTT.

The chain combines TRBV7-9 with TRBJ2-5; 8 bases agree with TRBD1. Unmatched junction bases numbered 6, after V lost 1 base and J lost 5 bases. The length of the CDR3 is 15 residues. Germline CDR1 reads SEHNR; CDR2 reads FQNEAQ (reference sequence). CDR3 sequence reads: CASSLVPGGTETQYF. The CDR3 DNA sequence: TGTGCCAGCAGCTTAGTCCCAGGGGGCACGGAGACCCAGTACTTC. Variable domain in full (rest from reference TRBV7-9 and TRBJ2-5): DTGVSQNPRHKITKRGQNVTFRCDPISEHNRLYWYRQTLGQGPEFLTYFQNEAQLEKSRLLSDRFSAERPKGSFSTLEIQRTEQGDSAMYLCASSLVPGGTETQYFGPGTRLLVL.

The chain combines TRBV6-1 with TRBJ2-5; 7 positions agree with TRBD1. The CDR3 has 13 residues. Per germline, CDR1 MNHNS and CDR2 SASEGT. Unmatched junction bases numbered 4, after V lost 5 bases and J lost 4 bases. The CDR3: CASSPNRGETQYF. In DNA form, the CDR3 reads TGTGCCAGCAGTCCTAACAGGGGAGAGACCCAGTACTTC.

The rearrangement links TRBV7-3 to TRBJ2-5, with 10 nucleotides matching TRBD2. The junction had 5 bases not matched to a gene; V was cut back by 3 bases and J by 4 bases. The CDR3 runs 15 residues. Germline CDR1 reads SGHTA; CDR2 reads FQGTGA. The chain's CDR3 is CASSLGTSEGETQYF. For the CDR3, the DNA is TGTGCCAGCAGCTTGGGGACTAGCGAGGGAGAGACCCAGTACTTC.

The chain links TRBV5-1 to TRBJ2-3; 11 positions match TRBD2. Trimming removed 0 bases from V and 2 bases from J; junction bases left unmatched: 5. This CDR3 has 17 residues. Germline lookup yields CDR1 SGHRS and CDR2 YFSETQ. The CDR3 DNA reads as TGCGCCAGCAGCTTGGGGGTAGCGGGGGGGCCCACAGATACGCAGTATTTT. Translation gives CASSLGVAGGPTDTQYF.

The J gene is TRBJ2-5, the V gene TRBV5-4; D tentatively fits TRBD1 or TRBD2 (5 bases each). CDR3 size: 14 residues. Trimming left V 4 bases short and J 5 bases short, with 15 bases between. Germline CDR1 is SGHNT and CDR2 is YYREEE (reference sequence). The CDR3 DNA follows: TGTGCCAGCAGCCAGGGACGGAACTTCGAGACCCAGTACTTC. As protein: CASSQGRNFETQYF.

This clone was counted only a few times. Within the sample, other DNA sequences also encode this same CDR3. The V and J genes are TRBV10-1 and TRBJ2-2; D is ambiguous. Trimming removed 3 bases from V and 1 base from J, with 3 bases in between. The CDR3 has 13 amino acids. Germline V gene lookup returns CDR1 WNHNN and CDR2 SYGVQD (reference sequence). The CDR3 sequence: CASSDQNTGELFF. The CDR3 DNA reads as TGCGCCAGCAGTGATCAGAACACCGGGGAGCTGTTTTTT.

The chain carries TRBV10-3 and TRBJ2-3; D gene uncertain. CDR1 and CDR2 from the germline V gene are ENHRY and SYGVKD. The CDR3 loop spans 13 amino acids. The V end was cut by 8 bases, the J end by 1 base, with 10 bases between. The CDR3, as DNA: TGTGCCATCGGGAAGGGTGGCACAGATACGCAGTATTTT. Its translation: CAIGKGGTDTQYF.

This CDR3 is CASSLAGTGADTQYF. Written as DNA, the CDR3 is TGTGCCAGCAGCTTAGCCGGGACAGGGGCAGATACGCAGTATTTT. This rearrangement joins TRBV7-2 to TRBJ2-3; 10 nucleotides align to TRBD1. With 0 bases clipped from V and 4 bases from J, the junction kept 1 base outside the gene matches. This CDR3 region has 15 residues. Germline values: CDR1 SGHTA, CDR2 FQGNSA.

This clone has only a few counts. The V and J genes are TRBV7-9 and TRBJ2-1; D is unclear. Trimming took off 5 bases at V and 4 bases at J, with 12 bases between the two ends. This CDR3 comprises 14 residues. Per the germline V gene, CDR1 is SEHNR and CDR2 is FQNEAQ (reference sequence). The CDR3 DNA is TGTGCCAGCAGCCTTAGTTCATATTACAATGAGCAGTTCTTC. Protein product: CASSLSSYYNEQFF.

The rearrangement joins TRBV30 to TRBJ2-2; no clear D gene. Trimming removed 2 bases at V and 5 bases at J, with 6 bases between. This CDR3 spans 12 amino acids. Germline CDR1 is GTSNPN and CDR2 is SVGIG (reference sequence). The CDR3, as DNA: TGTGCCTGGAGTCACTCGACCGGGGAGCTGTTTTTT. It specifies CAWSHSTGELFF.